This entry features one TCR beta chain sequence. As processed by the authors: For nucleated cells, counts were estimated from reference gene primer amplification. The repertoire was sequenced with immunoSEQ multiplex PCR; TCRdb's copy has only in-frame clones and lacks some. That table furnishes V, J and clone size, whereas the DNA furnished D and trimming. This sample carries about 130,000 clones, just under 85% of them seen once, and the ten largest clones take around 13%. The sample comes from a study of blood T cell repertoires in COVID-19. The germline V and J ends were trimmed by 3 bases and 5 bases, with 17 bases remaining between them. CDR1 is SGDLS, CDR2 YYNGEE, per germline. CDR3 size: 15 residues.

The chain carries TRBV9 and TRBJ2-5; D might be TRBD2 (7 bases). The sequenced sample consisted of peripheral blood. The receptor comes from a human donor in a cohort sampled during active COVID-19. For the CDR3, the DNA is TGTGCCAGCAGCGCTGGGGGGGCCGAATGGGAGACCCAGTACTTC. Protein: CASSAGGAEWETQYF.